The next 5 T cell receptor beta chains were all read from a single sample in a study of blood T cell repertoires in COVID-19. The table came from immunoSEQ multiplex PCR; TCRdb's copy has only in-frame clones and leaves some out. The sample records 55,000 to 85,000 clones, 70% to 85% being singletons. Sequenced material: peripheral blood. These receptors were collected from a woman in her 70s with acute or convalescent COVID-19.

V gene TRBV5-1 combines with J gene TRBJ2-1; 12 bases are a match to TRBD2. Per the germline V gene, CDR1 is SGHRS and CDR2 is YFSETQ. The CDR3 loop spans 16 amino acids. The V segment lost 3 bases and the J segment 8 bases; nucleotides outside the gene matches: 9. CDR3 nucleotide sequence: TGCGCCAGCAGCTCGGGTCTAGCGGGAGGGCCGGATGAGCAGTTCTTC. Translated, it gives CASSSGLAGGPDEQFF.

CDR3 nucleotide sequence: TGCGCCAGCAGCACACCACCAGGGACTGGAAATGAGCAGTTCTTC. Translated: CASSTPPGTGNEQFF. The rearrangement uses TRBV5-1 and TRBJ2-1; possibly TRBD2 for D (6 bases). This CDR3 has 15 residues. Trimming shortened V by 4 bases and J by 7 bases, and 18 bases separated the two germline ends. The germline V gene encodes CDR1 SGHRS and CDR2 YFSETQ.

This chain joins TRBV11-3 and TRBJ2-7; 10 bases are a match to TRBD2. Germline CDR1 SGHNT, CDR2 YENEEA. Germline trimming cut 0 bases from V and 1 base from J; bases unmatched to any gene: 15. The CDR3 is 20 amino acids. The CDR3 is CASSLDVMGLASPGSYEQYF. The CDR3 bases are TGTGCCAGCAGCTTAGATGTTATGGGACTAGCGAGCCCAGGTTCCTACGAGCAGTACTTC.

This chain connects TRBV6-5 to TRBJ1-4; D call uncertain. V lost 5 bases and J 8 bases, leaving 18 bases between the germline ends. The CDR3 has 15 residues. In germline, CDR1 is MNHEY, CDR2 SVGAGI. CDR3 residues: CASSLRTGEMEKLFF. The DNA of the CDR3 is TGTGCCAGCAGTCTCCGAACGGGTGAAATGGAAAAACTGTTTTTT.

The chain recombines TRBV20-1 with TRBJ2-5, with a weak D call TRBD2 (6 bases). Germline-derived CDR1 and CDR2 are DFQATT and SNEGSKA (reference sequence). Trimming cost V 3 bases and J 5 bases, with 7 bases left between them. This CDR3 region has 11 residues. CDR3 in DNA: TGCAGTGCTAGCGGGGGTGAGACCCAGTACTTC. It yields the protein CSASGGETQYF.